Each of the 24 T cell receptor beta chains below was sequenced from the same sample in a study of post-analysis software for immune sequencing data. General observations from the study: Compared with controls, patients had more of roughly five TRBV segments, including TRBV5-6, TRBV5-1 and TRBV20-1.

No antigen has been assigned to these receptors. Built from TCR beta cDNA, the libraries had unique molecular identifiers in them. A single record per CDR3 protein comes from TCRdb applying MiXCR to the PCR reads. The repertoire holds 350,000 to 500,000 distinct CDR3 sequences, approximately 38% seen once, with approximately 7.1% in the top ten. The sequencing input was blood. All receptors come from a girl under 10 years old with multiple sclerosis.

This clonotype appeared a few times. The chain combines TRBV20-1 with TRBJ2-1; a possible D gene is TRBD1 (6 bases). The CDR3 loop spans 16 amino acids. Trimming stripped 3 bases from V and 0 bases from J, with 15 bases between. Germline values: CDR1 DFQATT, CDR2 SNEGSKA (reference sequence). The CDR3 nucleotides are TGCAGTGCTAGGTACGGAGGACAGACCTCCTACAATGAGCAGTTCTTC. Protein: CSARYGGQTSYNEQFF.

This clonotype has a single count. This rearrangement joins TRBV28 to TRBJ2-7, with a tentative D call TRBD1 (6 bases). V lost 2 bases and J lost 1, with 12 bases in between. CDR1 is MDHEN and CDR2 is SYDVKM in the germline V gene. This CDR3 contains 15 residues. CDR3 nucleotide sequence: TGTGCCAGCAGTTTAAGTACTACAGGGTCCTACGAGCAGTACTTC. This codes for CASSLSTTGSYEQYF.

Only a few counts were recorded for this clonotype. This chain connects TRBV12-3 or TRBV12-4 to TRBJ2-5; D ambiguous. The CDR3 is 14 amino acids. Trimming took off 2 bases at V and 1 base at J, with 8 bases between the two ends. Written as DNA, the CDR3 is TGTGCCAGCAGTTTACGACACTCCCAAGAGACCCAGTACTTC. Translated: CASSLRHSQETQYF.

The sample holds a few counts of this clonotype. This chain joins TRBV7-2 and TRBJ1-5; D ambiguous. The CDR3 runs to 13 residues. Looked up from germline, CDR1 is SGHTA and CDR2 is FQGNSA. V shed 5 bases and J shed 8 bases, with 13 bases lying between them. The CDR3 DNA reads as TGTGCCAGCAGCCCACGACCCGAGGAGCCCCAGCATTTT. Residues: CASSPRPEEPQHF.

The chain carries TRBV6-5 and TRBJ2-1; 9 bases are shared with TRBD2. After removal of 2 bases from V and 8 bases from J, the junction contained 25 bases not matched to a gene. CDR1 is MNHEY, CDR2 SVGAGI, per germline. The CDR3 sequence is 21 residues long. CDR3 nucleotides: TGTGCCAGCAGTTACCCTCGCGGGGGGGCCGGAATCATACGCACCCAGGATGAGCAGTTCTTC. This translates into CASSYPRGGAGIIRTQDEQFF.

The rearrangement links TRBV4-3 to TRBJ2-7, with 14 positions matching TRBD2. CDR3 length: 16 amino acids. V shed 4 bases and J 5 bases; nucleotides not matched to a gene: 7. The germline V gene has CDR1 LGHNA and CDR2 YSLEER. CDR3 sequence reads: CASSPGGLAGEDEQYF. Here the CDR3 DNA reads TGCGCCAGCAGCCCTGGGGGACTAGCGGGAGAAGACGAGCAGTACTTC.

The V and J genes are TRBV7-3 and TRBJ2-3; tentative D call: TRBD2 (6 bases). The CDR3 runs to 17 residues. Between the trimmed V and J ends, which lost 5 bases and 4 bases, there was a span of 22 bases. Germline V gene sequence: CDR1 SGHTA, CDR2 FQGTGA. The CDR3 bases are TGTGCCAGCAGCCTAGCACTTTGGGAGGCCGGTCCAGATACGCAGTATTTT. Amino acid sequence: CASSLALWEAGPDTQYF.

The J gene is TRBJ2-6, the V gene TRBV5-5; no firm D call. Germline CDR1 reads SGHKS; CDR2 reads YYEKEE (reference sequence). The CDR3 is 16 residues long. V gave up 3 bases and J gave up 0 bases, with 10 bases separating them. CDR3 protein: CASSSLVNSGANVLTF. The DNA for the CDR3 is TGTGCCAGCAGCTCTTTGGTTAACTCTGGGGCCAACGTCCTGACTTTC. Combining the CDR3 with reference TRBV5-5 and TRBJ2-6 gives the whole variable domain DAGVTQSPTHLIKTRGQQVTLRCSPISGHKSVSWYQQVLGQGPQFIFQYYEKEERGRGNFPDRFSARQFPNYSSELNVNALLLGDSALYLCASSSLVNSGANVLTFGAGSRLTVL.

This chain links TRBV4-1 with TRBJ1-4; 7 bases line up with TRBD1. V was pared by 5 bases and J by 5 bases, with 8 bases of the junction left unmatched. This CDR3 is 15 amino acids long. Germline assignment: CDR1 MGHRA and CDR2 YSYEKL. The DNA of the CDR3 is TGCGCCAGCAGCTACCCGGGACAGCAGAATGAAAAACTGTTTTTT. Its protein product is CASSYPGQQNEKLFF.

The genes are TRBV7-8 and TRBJ1-5, with 7 nucleotides matching TRBD1. Germline CDR1 is SGHVS and CDR2 is FQNEAQ. V gave up 4 bases and J gave up 8 bases; unmatched junction bases: 5. This CDR3 spans 13 amino acids. CDR3 sequence (DNA): TGTGCCAGCAGCTCCTACAGGGGTGAGCCCCAGCATTTT. Its protein is CASSSYRGEPQHF.

The chain employs TRBV7-6 and TRBJ2-3; 7 bases line up with TRBD2. J lost 3 bases, V lost 0 bases, and 6 bases had no gene match. Germline loops: CDR1 SGHVS, CDR2 FNYEAQ. The CDR3 length is 16 residues. The CDR3: CASSLAFTGGTDTQYF. The CDR3 DNA sequence: TGTGCCAGCAGCTTAGCGTTTACGGGAGGAACAGATACGCAGTATTTT. Looking up the rest from reference TRBV7-6 and TRBJ2-3 gives the full variable domain: GAGVSQSPRYKVTKRGQDVALRCDPISGHVSLYWYRQALGQGPEFLTYFNYEAQQDKSGLPNDRFSAERPEGSISTLTIQRTEQRDSAMYRCASSLAFTGGTDTQYFGPGTRLTVL.

The rearrangement uses TRBV10-3 and TRBJ2-1; D remains ambiguous. V lost 6 bases and J lost 3, with 3 bases in between. The CDR3 is 11 amino acids. Germline values: CDR1 ENHRY, CDR2 SYGVKD. The CDR3 here is CAIRDYNEQFF. The CDR3 nucleotides are TGTGCCATCAGGGACTACAATGAGCAGTTCTTC.

This clonotype was found a few times. The CDR3 loop reads CASSLLAGQGALAVDNEQFF. Here the CDR3 DNA reads TGCGCCAGCAGCTTGTTAGCGGGACAGGGGGCTCTAGCGGTTGACAATGAGCAGTTCTTC. The V call is TRBV5-1, the J call TRBJ2-1, with 12 bases matching TRBD1. The CDR3 consists of 20 residues. Per germline, CDR1 SGHRS and CDR2 YFSETQ. The junction had 16 bases not matched to a gene; V was cut back by 1 base and J by 5 bases.

This clonotype appeared a few times. J is TRBJ2-3 and V is TRBV7-3, with D perhaps assigned TRBD1 or TRBD2 (5 bases each). The CDR3 is 14 residues long. Germline CDR1 SGHTA, CDR2 FQGTGA. Trimming shortened V by 5 bases and J by 4 bases, and 13 bases separated the two germline ends. CDR3 protein: CASSPKRGADTQYF. The CDR3 nucleotides are TGTGCCAGCAGCCCCAAACGGGGCGCAGATACGCAGTATTTT. The entire variable domain, with the rest obtained from reference TRBV7-3 and TRBJ2-3, is as follows: GAGVSQTPSNKVTEKGKYVELRCDPISGHTALYWYRQSLGQGPEFLIYFQGTGAADDSGLPNDRFFAVRPEGSVSTLKIQRTERGDSAVYLCASSPKRGADTQYFGPGTRLTVL.

V gene TRBV29-1 combines with J gene TRBJ2-1, with D tentatively TRBD1 (5 bases). CDR1 is SQVTM and CDR2 is ANQGSEA in the germline V gene. CDR3 length: 14 amino acids. V was shortened by 6 bases and J by 3 bases, with 15 bases between the two germline ends. The CDR3: CSVESKQVYNEQFF. The CDR3 DNA sequence: TGCAGCGTGGAGTCGAAACAGGTCTACAATGAGCAGTTCTTC.

The J gene is TRBJ2-3, the V gene TRBV7-6; 8 bases align to TRBD1. The CDR3 length is 16 residues. Unmatched junction bases numbered 8, after V lost 5 bases and J lost 1 base. The germline gives CDR1 SGHVS, CDR2 FNYEAQ. CDR3 nucleotide sequence: TGTGCCAGCAGCCTTTTACAACAGGGGGGCACAGATACGCAGTATTTT. It codes for CASSLLQQGGTDTQYF.

V usage is TRBV5-1 and J usage is TRBJ2-6; D unresolved. The ends were cut back, 0 bases at V and 0 bases at J, with 7 bases in the middle. Germline V gives CDR1 SGHRS, CDR2 YFSETQ. CDR3 length equals 16 residues. The CDR3 reads CASSLGHNSGANVLTF. For the CDR3, the DNA is TGCGCCAGCAGCTTGGGGCACAACTCTGGGGCCAACGTCCTGACTTTC.

The V and J genes are TRBV5-1 and TRBJ2-5, with D possibly matching TRBD1 (6 bases). Germline assignment: CDR1 SGHRS and CDR2 YFSETQ. V was shortened by 3 bases and J by 6 bases, with 21 bases between the two germline ends. The CDR3 has 16 amino acids. The CDR3 bases are TGCGCCAGCAGCTCGGGGTGGGGGACATTTTGGAAGACCCAGTACTTC. As protein: CASSSGWGTFWKTQYF.

This clonotype was counted only a few times. The chain links TRBV7-9 to TRBJ2-7; D possibly corresponds to TRBD1 (6 bases). The CDR3 consists of 14 residues. Germline loops: CDR1 SEHNR, CDR2 FQNEAQ (reference sequence). V was pared by 7 bases and J by 2 bases, with 15 bases between. CDR3 in DNA: TGTGCCAGCACCACGACTGGGGGCCCCTACGAGCAGTACTTC. Translating gives CASTTTGGPYEQYF.

This clonotype appeared a few times. V and J are TRBV20-1 and TRBJ2-3; D is perhaps TRBD1 (5 bases). The CDR3 runs 12 residues. The V gene's germline CDR1 is DFQATT and CDR2 SNEGSKA (reference sequence). V was trimmed by 6 bases and J by 8 bases, leaving 15 bases between them. The CDR3 spells CSALAGISTQYF. In DNA form, the CDR3 reads TGCAGTGCCCTCGCAGGGATTAGTACGCAGTATTTT.

This clonotype was seen a few times. The chain is built from TRBV24-1 and TRBJ2-7; TRBD1 matches at 7 bases. CDR1 and CDR2 from the germline V gene are KGHDR and SFDVKD. The CDR3 sequence is 17 residues long. Trimming removed 3 bases from V and 2 bases from J; junction bases left unmatched: 12. CDR3 protein: CATSDPSHGTDPYEQYF. DNA for the CDR3: TGTGCCACCAGTGATCCCTCTCACGGGACAGACCCCTACGAGCAGTACTTC.

This clonotype was observed a handful of times. This chain joins TRBV20-1 and TRBJ2-3; TRBD2 aligns across 7 bases. The junction had 6 bases not matched to a gene; V was cut back by 0 bases and J by 6 bases. CDR3 length: 14 amino acids. Germline CDR1 DFQATT, CDR2 SNEGSKA (reference sequence). Here the CDR3 DNA reads TGCAGTGCTAGAGATTCGAGGGAGGGGGATACGCAGTATTTT. Protein product: CSARDSREGDTQYF.

The rearrangement uses TRBV25-1 and TRBJ2-5, with 7 bases lining up with TRBD1. CDR3 size: 13 residues. Losses at the gene ends were 6 bases for V and 4 bases for J; bases not matched to a gene: 5. The germline V gene encodes CDR1 MGHDK and CDR2 SYGVNS. This CDR3 reads CASSATGRETQYF. In nucleotides, the CDR3 is TGTGCCAGCAGCGCGACAGGGCGAGAGACCCAGTACTTC. The full variable domain, with the rest looked up from reference TRBV25-1 and TRBJ2-5, is EADIYQTPRYLVIGTGKKITLECSQTMGHDKMYWYQQDPGMELHLIHYSYGVNSTEKGDLSSESTVSRIRTEHFPLTLESARPSHTSQYLCASSATGRETQYFGPGTRLLVL.

This clonotype was found many times. The chain employs TRBV6-5 and TRBJ2-1, with D possibly TRBD2 on 6 matching bases. The CDR3 extends over 14 amino acids. Trimming removed 6 bases at V and 5 bases at J, with 14 bases between. The germline V gene encodes CDR1 MNHEY and CDR2 SVGAGI. CDR3 nucleotides: TGTGCCAGCAGGACGCCAACGGGGGACAATGAGCAGTTCTTC. The encoded protein is CASRTPTGDNEQFF.